These 21 T cell receptor beta chains originate from one sample sequenced in a study of blood T cell repertoires in COVID-19. Using immunoSEQ multiplex PCR, the repertoire was profiled, and TCRdb retains in-frame clones only, with some absent. The table lists over 100,000 clones, about nine tenths of them singletons, with roughly 10% in the top ten. The material sequenced was peripheral blood. These receptors all come from a woman in her seventies with COVID-19, enrolled during active disease.

The chain carries TRBV20-1 and TRBJ2-5; 16 bases map to TRBD2. The CDR3 has 20 residues. Germline loops: CDR1 DFQATT, CDR2 SNEGSKA (reference sequence). The V gene end was trimmed by 3 bases and the J gene end by 5 bases; junction bases not matched to a gene: 18. CDR3 amino acids: CSASADGTSGGAFRGETQYF. In DNA, the CDR3 is TGCAGTGCTAGTGCTGATGGGACTAGCGGGGGGGCTTTTCGCGGCGAGACCCAGTACTTC.

The chain recombines TRBV19 with TRBJ1-2; no clear D gene. This CDR3 has 14 amino acids. Trimming stripped 8 bases from V and 1 base from J, with 14 bases between. Germline-derived CDR1 and CDR2 are LNHDA and SQIVND (reference sequence). The CDR3 DNA follows: TGTGCCAGTGGGAGAAGGGAATTTAACTATGGCTACACCTTC. This sequence encodes CASGRREFNYGYTF.

This clone was seen just once. The chain links TRBV28 to TRBJ1-6; TRBD1 is a possible D gene (6 bases). The CDR3 covers 13 residues. Germline V gene data show CDR1 as MDHEN and CDR2 as SYDVKM. Trimming took off 6 bases at V and 8 bases at J, with 11 bases between the two ends. CDR3 amino acids: CASRPGQYSPLHF. The CDR3, as DNA: TGTGCCAGCAGGCCAGGACAGTATTCACCCCTCCACTTT. Full variable domain (remainder filled in from reference TRBV28 and TRBJ1-6): DVKVTQSSRYLVKRTGEKVFLECVQDMDHENMFWYRQDPGLGLRLIYFSYDVKMKEKGDIPEGYSVSREKKERFSLILESASTNQTSMYLCASRPGQYSPLHFGNGTRLTVT.

CDR3 loop: CSVVDSVAGCPERTGELFF. CDR3 nucleotide sequence: TGCAGCGTTGTCGATTCCGTCGCCGGGTGTCCAGAGCGCACCGGGGAGCTGTTTTTT. J is TRBJ2-2 and V is TRBV29-1; D gene uncertain. The CDR3 has 19 amino acids. Germline V gene lookup returns CDR1 SQVTM and CDR2 ANQGSEA. V lost 4 bases, J lost 4 bases, and 28 bases lay in between.

This chain joins TRBV9 and TRBJ1-3; no clear D. The CDR3 extends over 15 amino acids. CDR1 is SGDLS, CDR2 YYNGEE, per germline. V was cut by 0 bases and J by 0 bases, with 7 bases left in between. DNA for the CDR3: TGTGCCAGCAGCGTAGGACCGGGCTCTGGAAACACCATATATTTT. Protein sequence: CASSVGPGSGNTIYF.

The chain recombines TRBV3-1 (or the pseudogene TRBV3-2) with TRBJ1-6, with D perhaps TRBD1 (6 bases). Germline lookup yields CDR1 LGHDT and CDR2 YNNKEL (reference sequence). V lost 1 base and J 7 bases, leaving 11 bases between the germline ends. The CDR3 runs to 15 residues. The chain's CDR3 is CASSQGGQTNSPLHF. As DNA, the CDR3 is TGTGCCAGCAGCCAAGGGGGGCAGACGAATTCACCCCTCCACTTT.

CDR3 sequence: CASSRRGEDEKLFF. CDR3 coding DNA: TGTGCCAGCAGCCGTCGAGGCGAGGATGAAAAACTGTTTTTT. This chain connects TRBV3-1 (or the pseudogene TRBV3-2) to TRBJ1-4, with D hard to call. Germline V CDR1 and CDR2: LGHDT, YNNKEL (reference sequence). Between the trimmed V and J ends, which lost 4 bases and 6 bases, there was a span of 12 bases. This CDR3 contains 14 residues.

This sequence joins TRBV5-1 and TRBJ2-1, with 13 bases lining up with TRBD2. Trimming took 3 bases from V and 6 from J; bases not matched to a gene: 6. The CDR3 is 16 amino acids. Germline values: CDR1 SGHRS, CDR2 YFSETQ. The CDR3 reads CASSSRLAGGFNEQFF. As DNA, the CDR3 is TGCGCCAGCAGCTCGAGACTAGCGGGGGGTTTCAATGAGCAGTTCTTC. Full variable domain (outside the CDR3, taken from reference TRBV5-1 and TRBJ2-1): KAGVTQTPRYLIKTRGQQVTLSCSPISGHRSVSWYQQTPGQGLQFLFEYFSETQRNKGNFPGRFSGRQFSNSRSEMNVSTLELGDSALYLCASSSRLAGGFNEQFFGPGTRLTVL.

This chain joins TRBV27 and TRBJ2-7; TRBD2 aligns across 8 bases. The CDR3 contains 14 residues. After removal of 5 bases from V and 5 bases from J, the junction contained 8 bases not matched to a gene. Germline V gene data show CDR1 as MNHEY and CDR2 as SMNVEV (reference sequence). CDR3 nucleotides: TGTGCCAGCAGTCAAAACGGGGGGGCCCACGAGCAGTACTTC. Translating gives CASSQNGGAHEQYF.

The chain joins TRBV4-1 to TRBJ2-5; D remains ambiguous. CDR1 is MGHRA, CDR2 YSYEKL, per germline. The V gene lost 3 bases and the J gene lost 5 bases, with 7 bases spanning the gap. The CDR3 totals 12 residues. The CDR3 nucleotides read TGCGCCAGCAGCCATGGTGGCGAGACCCAGTACTTC. This sequence encodes CASSHGGETQYF.

This sequence joins TRBV14 and TRBJ1-1; 9 nucleotides agree with TRBD1. The CDR3 totals 13 residues. After removal of 3 bases from V and 5 bases from J, the junction contained 1 base not matched to a gene. Germline CDR1 is SGHDN and CDR2 is FVKESK. CDR3 protein: CASSQTGGTEAFF. As DNA, the CDR3 is TGTGCCAGCAGCCAGACAGGGGGAACTGAAGCTTTCTTT.

A single count supports this clone. The rearrangement links TRBV5-1 to TRBJ2-5; 7 bases match TRBD1. The germline V gene has CDR1 SGHRS and CDR2 YFSETQ. CDR3 length: 13 residues. V was pared by 4 bases and J by 9 bases, with 9 bases of the junction left unmatched. CDR3 residues: CASSPGTDIPQYF. The CDR3 DNA sequence: TGCGCCAGCAGCCCCGGGACAGACATTCCCCAGTACTTC. Full variable domain (outside the CDR3, taken from reference TRBV5-1 and TRBJ2-5): KAGVTQTPRYLIKTRGQQVTLSCSPISGHRSVSWYQQTPGQGLQFLFEYFSETQRNKGNFPGRFSGRQFSNSRSEMNVSTLELGDSALYLCASSPGTDIPQYFGPGTRLLVL.

The chain has TRBV2 and TRBJ1-1; 7 bases line up with TRBD1. Germline V gene lookup returns CDR1 SNHLY and CDR2 FYNNEI. The length of the CDR3 is 15 residues. Trimming at V came to 4 bases and at J to 1 base, leaving 6 bases not matched to a gene. The CDR3 nucleotides are TGTGCCAGCAGTGGGGGGACAGATTGGAACACTGAAGCTTTCTTT. Translated: CASSGGTDWNTEAFF.

The chain combines TRBV20-1 with TRBJ1-6, with 8 bases that match TRBD1. The ends lost 3 bases at V and 10 bases at J; junction bases unmatched: 11. Germline CDR1 and CDR2: DFQATT and SNEGSKA (reference sequence). The CDR3 extends over 15 amino acids. CDR3 bases: TGCAGTGCTAGTCTCGCTGGGACAGGCGTATCACCCCTCCACTTT. Protein: CSASLAGTGVSPLHF.

In its sample, this clone was seen once. The chain carries TRBV5-1 and TRBJ1-6; 10 bases map to TRBD1. The junction had 6 bases not matched to a gene; V was cut back by 4 bases and J by 8 bases. Germline values: CDR1 SGHRS, CDR2 YFSETQ. This CDR3 has 15 amino acids. The DNA of the CDR3 is TGCGCCAGCAGCCTAGGACAGGGGGAGCATTCACCCCTCCACTTT. Translated, it gives CASSLGQGEHSPLHF.

The V and J genes are TRBV6-5 and TRBJ1-5; 10 bases line up with TRBD1. The CDR3 sequence is 15 residues long. Per the germline V gene, CDR1 is MNHEY and CDR2 is SVGAGI. Losses at the gene ends were 5 bases for V and 4 bases for J; bases not matched to a gene: 5. CDR3 nucleotides: TGTGCCAGCAGTCCCCGGGACAGGGGAAATCAGCCCCAGCATTTT. It yields the protein CASSPRDRGNQPQHF.

The DNA of the CDR3 is TGCGCCAGCAGCTTGGCCGGACAGGGGGCAACTGAAGCTTTCTTT. Translating gives CASSLAGQGATEAFF. V and J are TRBV5-1 and TRBJ1-1; 11 nucleotides match TRBD1. CDR1 and CDR2 (germline): SGHRS, YFSETQ. The CDR3 runs 15 residues. The V gene end was trimmed by 0 bases and the J gene end by 5 bases; junction bases not matched to a gene: 3.

The genes are TRBV29-1 and TRBJ2-1, with 7 bases fitting TRBD1. Germline CDR1 SQVTM, CDR2 ANQGSEA. This CDR3 has 13 amino acids. J lost 9 bases, V lost 4 bases, and 9 bases had no gene match. In DNA, the CDR3 is TGCAGCGTTGGGGGTCAGACAGGGTTTGAGCAGTTCTTC. This encodes CSVGGQTGFEQFF.

This chain joins TRBV6-1 and TRBJ2-3; 8 nucleotides align to TRBD2. Unmatched junction bases numbered 5, after V lost 1 base and J lost 8 bases. The CDR3 has 14 residues. Germline loops: CDR1 MNHNS, CDR2 SASEGT. The CDR3 nucleotides read TGTGCCAGCAGTGAAGGGGCGGGGGGTCCTACGCAGTATTTT. Protein: CASSEGAGGPTQYF.

The chain carries TRBV7-9 and TRBJ2-7; D may be TRBD1 (6 bases). The CDR3 runs to 12 residues. The germline V gene encodes CDR1 SEHNR and CDR2 FQNEAQ (reference sequence). The germline V and J ends were trimmed by 6 bases and 3 bases, with 9 bases remaining between them. The CDR3 sequence is CASSWGHYEQYF. CDR3 in DNA: TGTGCCAGCAGTTGGGGACACTACGAGCAGTACTTC.

The V call is TRBV5-5, the J call TRBJ2-5, with 11 bases that match TRBD2. CDR1 SGHKS and CDR2 YYEKEE come from the germline V gene (reference sequence). J gave up 2 bases and V 5 bases, and 14 bases lay outside the gene matches. The CDR3 loop spans 18 amino acids. The CDR3, as DNA: TGTGCCAGCAGTTTTATTGGACTAGCGGGTCGAATACAAGAGACCCAGTACTTC. Protein product: CASSFIGLAGRIQETQYF. Full variable domain (remainder filled in from reference TRBV5-5 and TRBJ2-5): DAGVTQSPTHLIKTRGQQVTLRCSPISGHKSVSWYQQVLGQGPQFIFQYYEKEERGRGNFPDRFSARQFPNYSSELNVNALLLGDSALYLCASSFIGLAGRIQETQYFGPGTRLLVL.